One and the same sample provided the 25 T cell receptor beta chains below, sequenced in a study of blood T cell repertoires in COVID-19. Sequenced by immunoSEQ multiplex PCR; TCRdb stores in-frame clones only, minus some. The sample lists roughly 40,000 clones, roughly 76% occurring once. Sequencing was done on a sample of peripheral blood. All receptors come from a man aged 70-80 years with active or convalescent COVID-19.

The J gene is TRBJ1-4, the V gene TRBV19; 8 nucleotides line up with TRBD1. The germline gives CDR1 LNHDA, CDR2 SQIVND (reference sequence). The CDR3 loop spans 15 amino acids. V lost 4 bases, J lost 8 bases, and 9 bases stayed unmatched. CDR3 coding DNA: TGTGCCAGTAGTACCGCTCGGACAGGGTCCGAAAAACTGTTTTTT. The encoded protein is CASSTARTGSEKLFF.

This chain links TRBV5-6 with TRBJ1-2; 7 bases align to TRBD1. The CDR3 has 15 residues. Looked up from germline, CDR1 is SGHDT and CDR2 is YYEEEE. Trimming cost V 7 bases and J 1 base; bases outside gene matches: 10. The CDR3 sequence: CASEGGGQINYGYTF. The CDR3 DNA follows: TGTGCCAGCGAAGGAGGGGGCCAGATTAACTATGGCTACACCTTC. Full variable domain (missing parts from reference TRBV5-6 and TRBJ1-2): DAGVTQSPTHLIKTRGQQVTLRCSPKSGHDTVSWYQQALGQGPQFIFQYYEEEERQRGNFPDRFSGHQFPNYSSELNVNALLLGDSALYLCASEGGGQINYGYTFGSGTRLTVV.

V gene TRBV6-1 combines with J gene TRBJ2-1; D perhaps matches TRBD2 (7 bases). Germline lookup yields CDR1 MNHNS and CDR2 SASEGT. V dropped 2 bases and J dropped 4 bases, with 15 bases sitting between them. This CDR3 has 16 amino acids. CDR3 residues: CASSESGGGRYNEQFF. CDR3 DNA: TGTGCCAGCAGTGAAAGTGGGGGGGGCCGATACAATGAGCAGTTCTTC.

The chain is built from TRBV5-6 and TRBJ1-5; no clear D. Germline lookup yields CDR1 SGHDT and CDR2 YYEEEE. The V end was cut by 0 bases, the J end by 0 bases, with 13 bases between. CDR3 size: 17 residues. The CDR3 sequence is CASSLGELRYSNQPQHF. DNA for the CDR3: TGTGCCAGCAGCTTGGGTGAGCTACGGTATAGCAATCAGCCCCAGCATTTT.

The chain carries TRBV6-2 or TRBV6-3 and TRBJ1-2; D not certain. The germline V and J ends were trimmed by 0 bases and 4 bases, with 12 bases remaining between them. CDR3 length equals 15 residues. CDR1 is MNHEY and CDR2 is SVGEGT in the germline V gene. The CDR3 loop reads CASSYSDAVAYGYTF. CDR3 nucleotide sequence: TGTGCCAGCAGTTACTCGGATGCCGTAGCCTATGGCTACACCTTC.

CDR3 residues: CASTKEGGSNQPQHF. The CDR3 DNA follows: TGTGCCAGTACAAAAGAGGGTGGTAGCAATCAGCCCCAGCATTTT. V gene TRBV19 combines with J gene TRBJ1-5; D unclear. The germline gives CDR1 LNHDA, CDR2 SQIVND (reference sequence). The V end was cut by 7 bases, the J end by 0 bases, with 13 bases between. This CDR3 is 15 amino acids long.

The sample holds one count of this clone. The DNA for the CDR3 is TGCGCCAGCAGTGAGGGACTAGCGGGGAATCAAGAGACCCAGTACTTC. It encodes CASSEGLAGNQETQYF. This sequence joins TRBV10-1 and TRBJ2-5; the match to TRBD2 covers 12 bases. Per the germline V gene, CDR1 is WNHNN and CDR2 is SYGVQD (reference sequence). There are 16 residues in the CDR3. V was clipped by 2 bases and J by 2 bases; unmatched bases: 3.

J is TRBJ2-7 and V is TRBV14, with TRBD1 as a possible D gene (5 bases). CDR1 and CDR2 (germline): SGHDN, FVKESK. The V and J ends lost 1 base and 5 bases respectively, with 9 bases between them. This CDR3 spans 13 amino acids. The CDR3 sequence is CASSQVRANEQYF. CDR3 sequence (DNA): TGTGCCAGCAGCCAAGTCAGGGCCAACGAGCAGTACTTC.

The chain carries TRBV2 and TRBJ2-3; no firm D call. Trimming took 6 bases from V and 6 from J, leaving 7 bases between them. The CDR3 runs to 11 residues. In germline, CDR1 is SNHLY, CDR2 FYNNEI. The CDR3 region is CASRLSDTQYF. CDR3 DNA sequence: TGTGCCAGCAGACTTTCTGATACGCAGTATTTT.

This clone was seen at least ten times. The J gene is TRBJ1-6, the V gene TRBV27; 9 nucleotides line up with TRBD1. The CDR3 is 15 residues long. V was pared by 0 bases and J by 10 bases, with 4 bases of the junction left unmatched. The germline V gene encodes CDR1 MNHEY and CDR2 SMNVEV (reference sequence). This CDR3 is CASSLSDRGGSPLHF. The CDR3 nucleotides are TGTGCCAGCAGTTTATCGGACAGGGGTGGGTCACCCCTCCACTTT.

V is TRBV29-1 and J is TRBJ1-2, with 7 positions matching TRBD1. The CDR3 runs 13 residues. The junction had 10 bases not matched to a gene; V was cut back by 6 bases and J by 6 bases. Germline V CDR1 and CDR2: SQVTM, ANQGSEA. The CDR3 spells CSVGQPVGDGYTF. The CDR3 DNA follows: TGCAGCGTGGGACAGCCCGTTGGGGATGGCTACACCTTC. The entire variable domain, with the rest obtained from reference TRBV29-1 and TRBJ1-2, is as follows: SAVISQKPSRDICQRGTSLTIQCQVDSQVTMMFWYRQQPGQSLTLIATANQGSEATYESGFVIDKFPISRPNLTFSTLTVSNMSPEDSSIYLCSVGQPVGDGYTFGSGTRLTVV.

The chain links TRBV2 to TRBJ1-2; TRBD1 might be the D (6 bases). Deletions cut 7 bases from V and 3 bases from J, with 18 bases between. Germline loops: CDR1 SNHLY, CDR2 FYNNEI. The CDR3 is 15 amino acids. In DNA form, the CDR3 reads TGTGCCAGCACACAACCCGCAGGGGCCCACTATGGCTACACCTTC. Translating gives CASTQPAGAHYGYTF.

The chain recombines TRBV12-3 or TRBV12-4 with TRBJ1-1; TRBD1 aligns across 7 bases. This CDR3 has 13 amino acids. J was trimmed by 3 bases and V by 3 bases; bases with no gene match: 1. CDR3 coding DNA: TGTGCCAGCAGTTTCCAGGGGGACACTGAAGCTTTCTTT. Protein product: CASSFQGDTEAFF.

V is TRBV21-1 and J is TRBJ2-7; the table's TRBD1 call for D was not verified on the DNA. TRBV21-1 constitutes a pseudogene. This CDR3 has 14 residues. The CDR3 nucleotides read TGTGCCAGCAGCAAAGGGACAGGGGGCTACGAGCAGTACTTC. It codes for CASSKGTGGYEQYF.

V usage is TRBV10-3 and J usage is TRBJ1-6; no reliable D call. The germline gives CDR1 ENHRY, CDR2 SYGVKD. The V end lost 3 bases, the J end lost 6 bases, and 3 bases lay between the germline ends. The CDR3 is 12 amino acids. The CDR3 protein is CAISDSNSPLHF. In DNA form, the CDR3 reads TGTGCCATCAGTGACAGTAATTCACCCCTCCACTTT.

The V call is TRBV30, the J call TRBJ1-4; no definite D call. The CDR3 totals 14 residues. Germline-derived CDR1 and CDR2 are GTSNPN and SVGIG (reference sequence). The V end lost 4 bases, the J end lost 1 base, and 10 bases lay between the germline ends. The CDR3, as DNA: TGTGCCTGGACCCCCCGGGTAACTAATGAAAAACTGTTTTTT. Translating gives CAWTPRVTNEKLFF.

The chain couples TRBV3-1 (or the pseudogene TRBV3-2) to TRBJ2-7; D might be TRBD2 (6 bases). The germline gives CDR1 LGHDT, CDR2 YNNKEL (reference sequence). The V end lost 4 bases, the J end lost 5 bases, and 15 bases lay between the germline ends. The CDR3 is made up of 14 amino acids. CDR3 in amino acids: CASSPGLTANEQYF. The DNA of the CDR3 is TGTGCCAGCAGCCCGGGACTTACCGCTAACGAGCAGTACTTC.

The gene calls are TRBV28 and TRBJ1-3; TRBD1 aligns across 7 bases. V was pared by 3 bases and J by 5 bases, with 13 bases of the junction left unmatched. CDR1 and CDR2 (germline): MDHEN, SYDVKM. This CDR3 has 17 residues. CDR3 coding DNA: TGTGCCAGCAGTTTTTTTCCCGGGCAGGGGGGTAGAAACACCATATATTTT. The encoded protein is CASSFFPGQGGRNTIYF.

CDR3 region: CASRQGAHNEKLFF. DNA of the CDR3: TGTGCCAGCCGTCAGGGGGCTCATAATGAAAAACTGTTTTTT. This rearrangement joins TRBV6-5 to TRBJ1-4; 8 bases fit TRBD1. After removal of 8 bases from V and 4 bases from J, the junction contained 6 bases not matched to a gene. The CDR3 has 14 residues. Germline values: CDR1 MNHEY, CDR2 SVGAGI.

This clone was found a few times. The chain couples TRBV6-5 to TRBJ2-3; TRBD2 might be the D (5 bases). The CDR3 runs to 14 residues. Trimming left V 7 bases short and J 0 bases short, with 11 bases between. Germline V gene lookup returns CDR1 MNHEY and CDR2 SVGAGI. The CDR3 loop is CASKAGLSTDTQYF. The CDR3 DNA sequence: TGTGCCAGCAAGGCGGGCTTGAGCACAGATACGCAGTATTTT.

This clone has just one count. The chain recombines TRBV12-3 or TRBV12-4 with TRBJ2-7; 8 nucleotides line up with TRBD1. V shed 6 bases, J shed 7 bases, and the junction held 8 bases outside the gene matches. The CDR3 runs 13 residues. As DNA, the CDR3 is TGTGCCAGCAGCAACAGGGGGTCAGGGGAGCAGTACTTC. This translates into CASSNRGSGEQYF.

The chain couples TRBV7-9 to TRBJ1-3, with D perhaps matching TRBD1 (6 bases). This CDR3 spans 14 amino acids. The V end lost 5 bases, the J end lost 1 base, and 9 bases lay between the germline ends. Germline CDR1 and CDR2: SEHNR and FQNEAQ (reference sequence). Here the CDR3 DNA reads TGTGCCAGCAGCCCGCAGGGGTCTGGAAACACCATATATTTT. Amino acids: CASSPQGSGNTIYF.

The V call is TRBV6-2 or TRBV6-3, the J call TRBJ1-2; D gene unclear. Germline values: CDR1 MNHEY, CDR2 SVGEGT. V lost 2 bases and J 2 bases, leaving 3 bases between the germline ends. The CDR3 covers 12 residues. The CDR3 DNA follows: TGTGCCAGCAGTTACCTAAACTATGGCTACACCTTC. Protein sequence: CASSYLNYGYTF.

This chain joins TRBV6-5 and TRBJ2-5; D may be TRBD2 (6 bases). V was clipped by 0 bases and J by 5 bases, with 16 bases between them. The CDR3 spans 16 residues. CDR1 MNHEY and CDR2 SVGAGI come from the germline V gene. Here the CDR3 reads CASSYSIGLPAETQYF. Here the CDR3 DNA reads TGTGCCAGCAGTTACTCGATCGGACTACCGGCGGAGACCCAGTACTTC.

The CDR3, as DNA: TGCAGCGCAAGACAGGGTCATTCACCCCTCCACTTT. Residues: CSARQGHSPLHF. The chain is built from TRBV29-1 and TRBJ1-6, with TRBD1 matching 7 bases. The germline V gene encodes CDR1 SQVTM and CDR2 ANQGSEA. CDR3 length: 12 amino acids. With 7 bases clipped from V and 8 bases from J, the junction kept 5 bases outside the gene matches.